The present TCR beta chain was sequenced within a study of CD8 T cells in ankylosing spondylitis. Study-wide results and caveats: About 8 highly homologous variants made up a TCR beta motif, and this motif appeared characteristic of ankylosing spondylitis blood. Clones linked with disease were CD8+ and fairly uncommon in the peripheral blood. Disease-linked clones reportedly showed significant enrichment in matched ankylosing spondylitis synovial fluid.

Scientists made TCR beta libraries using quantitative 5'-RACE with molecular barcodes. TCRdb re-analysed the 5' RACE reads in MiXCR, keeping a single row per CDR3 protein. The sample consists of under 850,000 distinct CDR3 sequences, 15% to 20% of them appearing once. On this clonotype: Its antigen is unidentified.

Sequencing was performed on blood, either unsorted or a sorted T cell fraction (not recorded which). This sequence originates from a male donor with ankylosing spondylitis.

The CDR3 is CASSRRQVTSGDTEAFF. DNA for the CDR3: TGCGCCAGCAGCCGACGACAGGTCACCTCTGGGGACACTGAAGCTTTCTTT. The rearrangement joins TRBV5-1 to TRBJ1-1; weak D call: TRBD1 (6 bases). The CDR3 is 17 residues long. V lost 4 bases, J lost 3 bases, and 22 bases lay in between. Germline V CDR1 and CDR2: SGHRS, YFSETQ.